This T cell receptor (beta chain) originates from a study of beta chain features in type 1 diabetes. In this sample, this clone turned up a few times. Its antigen is not known. Expressed TCRB transcripts were sequenced because the isolated RNA had all been reverse transcribed beforehand. Repertoires were generated with immunoSEQ multiplex PCR, while TCRdb's copy carries only in-frame clones and drops some. The sample lists a few hundred thousand clones, about a tenth occurring once. Regarding the study as a whole: In all four CD4+ subsets, TCRB CDR3 length was significantly, moderately reduced in type 1 diabetes.

The clonotype was recovered from a young man with type 1 diabetes. The material sequenced was naive CD4+ T cells from blood.

CDR3 coding DNA: TGTGCCACCCGGGACAGGTATCTGATATCGGACTATGGCTACACCTTC. The encoded protein is CATRDRYLISDYGYTF. The chain links TRBV19 to TRBJ1-2; 8 nucleotides align to TRBD1. CDR1 and CDR2 from the germline V gene are LNHDA and SQIVND (reference sequence). This CDR3 contains 16 residues. J was trimmed by 3 bases and V by 10 bases; bases with no gene match: 16.